This is a list of T cell receptor beta chains from one sample in a study of graft-versus-host responses after intestinal transplantation. Assay used: immunoSEQ multiplex PCR; TCRdb lists only in-frame clones, some missing. This sample has tens of thousands of clones; approximately 92% occur once, and the top ten carry approximately 6.9%. This sample comprised bone marrow, obtained less than 750 days after intestinal transplantation. The source is a human patient who received an intestinal transplant, so some T cells may come from the graft donor. The CDR3 runs from the conserved cysteine through the conserved F or W. Fields, in order: V gene, J gene, D gene, clone size, CDR3 DNA, CDR3 protein. A D gene is named only where the DNA matches it firmly. Expanded clones get a size class; other rows say once, few or many, or leave the size out.

v_call: TRBV19; j_call: TRBJ2-5; d_call: -; clone_size: -; cdr3_nt: TGTGCCAGTAGTTCCGACAGGCCCCAGGAAGAGCAGTACTTC; cdr3_aa: CASSSDRPQEEQYF
v_call: TRBV5-1; j_call: TRBJ1-6; d_call: TRBD1; clone_size: -; cdr3_nt: TGCGCCAGCAGCACCGACAGGGGGGTACGGAATAGCTCCTATAATTCACCCCTCCACTTT; cdr3_aa: CASSTDRGVRNSSYNSPLHF
v_call: TRBV6-5; j_call: TRBJ2-7; d_call: -; clone_size: -; cdr3_nt: TGTGCCAGCAGTTCGGACTCTCCTTCCGAGCAGTACTTC; cdr3_aa: CASSSDSPSEQYF
v_call: TRBV7-9; j_call: TRBJ1-1; d_call: TRBD1; clone_size: few; cdr3_nt: TGTGCCAGCAGCCTCGGACAGGGAGATGAAGCTTTCTTT; cdr3_aa: CASSLGQGDEAFF
v_call: TRBV29-1; j_call: TRBJ2-1; d_call: -; clone_size: -; cdr3_nt: TGCAGCTCAAAGGGGGTCCTCGGCCATGAGCAGTTCTTC; cdr3_aa: CSSKGVLGHEQFF
v_call: TRBV19; j_call: TRBJ2-1; d_call: -; clone_size: -; cdr3_nt: TGTGCCAGTAGTATAATTAGCGATGAGCAGTTCTTC; cdr3_aa: CASSIISDEQFF
v_call: TRBV7-3; j_call: TRBJ2-6; d_call: TRBD1; clone_size: -; cdr3_nt: TGTGCCAGCAGATCCAACAGGGGGACTGGGGCCAACGTCCTGACTTTC; cdr3_aa: CASRSNRGTGANVLTF
v_call: TRBV9; j_call: TRBJ1-3; d_call: -; clone_size: -; cdr3_nt: TGTGCCAGCAGCGGGCGGGGTTTTGGAAACACCATATATTTT; cdr3_aa: CASSGRGFGNTIYF
v_call: TRBV7-2; j_call: TRBJ1-2; d_call: -; clone_size: -; cdr3_nt: TGTGCCAGCAGCTTAGACGAGTGGATGGGGTATGGCTACACCTTC; cdr3_aa: CASSLDEWMGYGYTF
v_call: TRBV18; j_call: TRBJ2-2; d_call: TRBD2; clone_size: -; cdr3_nt: TGTGCCAGCTCACCCGGGACTAGCGGGACCGCCGGGGAGCTGTTTTTT; cdr3_aa: CASSPGTSGTAGELFF
v_call: TRBV6-5; j_call: TRBJ2-5; d_call: -; clone_size: -; cdr3_nt: TGTGCCAGCACCCAGGAGGGAGTGCGTAGAGAGACCCAGTACTTC; cdr3_aa: CASTQEGVRRETQYF
v_call: TRBV7-9; j_call: TRBJ2-1; d_call: -; clone_size: -; cdr3_nt: TGTGCCAGCACCCTCTTTGACGGAAACAATGAGCAGTTCTTC; cdr3_aa: CASTLFDGNNEQFF
v_call: TRBV12-5; j_call: TRBJ2-3; d_call: -; clone_size: -; cdr3_nt: TGTGCTAGTGGCCGAGGACAGTGGGGGTCTAGCACAGATACGCAGTATTTT; cdr3_aa: CASGRGQWGSSTDTQYF
v_call: TRBV6-1; j_call: TRBJ1-2; d_call: TRBD1; clone_size: -; cdr3_nt: TGTGCCAGCACCGACAGACGAACAGGGGTTGGCTACACCTTC; cdr3_aa: CASTDRRTGVGYTF
v_call: TRBV6-6; j_call: TRBJ1-2; d_call: TRBD1; clone_size: -; cdr3_nt: TGTGCCAGCAGTTTATTAAGGACAGGGTTGGCCTATGGCTACACCTTC; cdr3_aa: CASSLLRTGLAYGYTF
v_call: TRBV27; j_call: TRBJ2-1; d_call: TRBD2; clone_size: -; cdr3_nt: TGTGCCAGCAGTTTTGGAGCGGGGGGGAATGAGCAGTTCTTC; cdr3_aa: CASSFGAGGNEQFF
v_call: TRBV10-3; j_call: TRBJ2-1; d_call: TRBD2; clone_size: -; cdr3_nt: TGTGCCATCAACCAGCGGGGGGGCGTTGAGCAGTTCTTC; cdr3_aa: CAINQRGGVEQFF
v_call: TRBV23-1; j_call: TRBJ2-2; d_call: -; clone_size: -; cdr3_nt: TGCGCCAGGGGTCCCGGGGAGCTGTTTTTT; cdr3_aa: CARGPGELFF
v_call: TRBV2; j_call: TRBJ1-1; d_call: -; clone_size: -; cdr3_nt: TGTGCCAGTGTAGGTTTTGGGAACACTGAAGCTTTCTTT; cdr3_aa: CASVGFGNTEAFF
v_call: TRBV10-3; j_call: TRBJ2-5; d_call: -; clone_size: -; cdr3_nt: TGTGCCATCAGTGAGTCGTCTCAGATTACAGAGACCCAGTACTTC; cdr3_aa: CAISESSQITETQYF
v_call: TRBV7-9; j_call: TRBJ2-5; d_call: -; clone_size: -; cdr3_nt: TGTGCCAGCAGTCTAGGAGTACGGGAGACCCAGTACTTC; cdr3_aa: CASSLGVRETQYF
v_call: TRBV10-3; j_call: TRBJ1-3; d_call: TRBD1; clone_size: -; cdr3_nt: TGTGCCATTCGGACAGGGGATATAAACACCATATATTTT; cdr3_aa: CAIRTGDINTIYF
v_call: TRBV5-4; j_call: TRBJ2-5; d_call: -; clone_size: -; cdr3_nt: TGTGCCAGCAGCTTGGCCACAGGGGCGGGGGAGACCCAGTACTTC; cdr3_aa: CASSLATGAGETQYF
v_call: TRBV6-5; j_call: TRBJ2-1; d_call: TRBD2; clone_size: once; cdr3_nt: TGTGCCAGCAATTCCGGGACTAGCGTATTCAATGAGCAGTTCTTC; cdr3_aa: CASNSGTSVFNEQFF
v_call: TRBV15; j_call: TRBJ2-1; d_call: -; clone_size: -; cdr3_nt: TGTGCCACCAGCAGTGATCCGGGACGTTACAATGAGCAGTTCTTC; cdr3_aa: CATSSDPGRYNEQFF
v_call: TRBV4-1; j_call: TRBJ2-4; d_call: -; clone_size: -; cdr3_nt: TGCGCCAGCAGCCCGATCCAGGAGACTGTCAAAAACATTCAGTACTTC; cdr3_aa: CASSPIQETVKNIQYF
v_call: TRBV28; j_call: TRBJ2-2; d_call: -; clone_size: -; cdr3_nt: TGTGCCAGCAGTCATCGACTAACCACCGGGGAGCTGTTTTTT; cdr3_aa: CASSHRLTTGELFF
v_call: TRBV12-5; j_call: TRBJ2-4; d_call: -; clone_size: -; cdr3_nt: TGTGCTAGTGGTTTGGTACCGGGAGCCAAAAACATTCAGTACTTC; cdr3_aa: CASGLVPGAKNIQYF
v_call: TRBV21-1; j_call: TRBJ2-2; d_call: -; clone_size: -; cdr3_nt: TGTGCCAGCAGCAAAGCGCTCGCCGGGGAGCTGTTTTTT; cdr3_aa: CASSKALAGELFF
v_call: TRBV29-1; j_call: TRBJ2-3; d_call: -; clone_size: -; cdr3_nt: TGCAGCGTTTTCCAGGGGACTAGCACAGATACGCAGTATTTT; cdr3_aa: CSVFQGTSTDTQYF
v_call: TRBV19; j_call: TRBJ1-4; d_call: -; clone_size: -; cdr3_nt: TGTGCCAGTAGTATAGATATGCTCAATCAGGGTAATGAAAAACTGTTTTTT; cdr3_aa: CASSIDMLNQGNEKLFF
v_call: TRBV7-2; j_call: TRBJ2-7; d_call: TRBD2; clone_size: -; cdr3_nt: TGTGCCAGCAGCCCCCCCTCCGACTTAAGCGGGGGGCCCTACGAGCAGTACTTC; cdr3_aa: CASSPPSDLSGGPYEQYF
v_call: TRBV12-5; j_call: TRBJ2-6; d_call: -; clone_size: -; cdr3_nt: TGTGCTAGTGGTTTGAACCCCACTGGGTCTGGGGCCAACGTCCTGACTTTC; cdr3_aa: CASGLNPTGSGANVLTF
v_call: TRBV6-5; j_call: TRBJ2-5; d_call: TRBD1; clone_size: -; cdr3_nt: TGTGCCAGCAGCCACAGACAGGGGAAAGAGACCCAGTACTTC; cdr3_aa: CASSHRQGKETQYF
v_call: TRBV9; j_call: TRBJ1-2; d_call: TRBD1; clone_size: -; cdr3_nt: TGTGCCAGCAGCCTACTACCTACAGGGGGCCATGGCTACACCTTC; cdr3_aa: CASSLLPTGGHGYTF
v_call: TRBV7-6; j_call: TRBJ2-1; d_call: -; clone_size: -; cdr3_nt: TGTGCCAGCAGCTTAGGGACCTCGGGAGACCATGAGCAGTTCTTC; cdr3_aa: CASSLGTSGDHEQFF
v_call: TRBV7-9; j_call: TRBJ2-3; d_call: -; clone_size: -; cdr3_nt: TGTGCCAGCAGCTTACACCCAGCAGATACGCAGTATTTT; cdr3_aa: CASSLHPADTQYF
v_call: TRBV7-9; j_call: TRBJ2-1; d_call: -; clone_size: -; cdr3_nt: TGTGCCAGCAGCCCCCTCGGAATGAGGAGCTCCTACAATGAGCAGTTCTTC; cdr3_aa: CASSPLGMRSSYNEQFF
v_call: TRBV10-3; j_call: TRBJ1-1; d_call: -; clone_size: -; cdr3_nt: TGTGCCATCAGTGATTTTGGACAGAACACTGAAGCTTTCTTT; cdr3_aa: CAISDFGQNTEAFF
v_call: TRBV5-5; j_call: TRBJ2-5; d_call: -; clone_size: -; cdr3_nt: TGTGCCAGCAGCAGACTATGGGGTGTGGGGGAGACCCAGTACTTC; cdr3_aa: CASSRLWGVGETQYF
v_call: TRBV4-1; j_call: TRBJ2-6; d_call: -; clone_size: -; cdr3_nt: TGCGCCAGCAGCCCCACGGGCAGGGCTGGGGCCAACGTCCTGACTTTC; cdr3_aa: CASSPTGRAGANVLTF
v_call: TRBV5-1; j_call: TRBJ2-5; d_call: -; clone_size: -; cdr3_nt: TGCGCCAGCAGCTTGGCACCGCGGTGGACAGAACAAGAGACCCAGTACTTC; cdr3_aa: CASSLAPRWTEQETQYF
v_call: TRBV28; j_call: TRBJ2-6; d_call: TRBD2; clone_size: -; cdr3_nt: TGTGCCAGCAGTTCAGTCCTAGCGGGAGCTGGGGCCAACGTCCTGACTTTC; cdr3_aa: CASSSVLAGAGANVLTF
v_call: TRBV9; j_call: TRBJ2-3; d_call: TRBD1; clone_size: -; cdr3_nt: TGTGCCAGCAGCCCCTACCCGGGACAGGGGGCCTCAGATACGCAGTATTTT; cdr3_aa: CASSPYPGQGASDTQYF
v_call: TRBV4-1; j_call: TRBJ2-1; d_call: TRBD1; clone_size: -; cdr3_nt: TGCGCCAGCAGCCAAGAAGCCAGGGGGCTTGAGCAGTTCTTC; cdr3_aa: CASSQEARGLEQFF
v_call: TRBV5-1; j_call: TRBJ2-7; d_call: TRBD1; clone_size: -; cdr3_nt: TGCGCCAGCAGCGTGGGACAGGGTCACGAGCAGTACTTC; cdr3_aa: CASSVGQGHEQYF
v_call: TRBV28; j_call: TRBJ1-1; d_call: TRBD1; clone_size: -; cdr3_nt: TGTGCCAGCAGCCCAGGGGGAGACACTGAAGCTTTCTTT; cdr3_aa: CASSPGGDTEAFF
v_call: TRBV5-1; j_call: TRBJ1-1; d_call: -; clone_size: -; cdr3_nt: TGCGCCAGCAGCAGCCCGGACACTGAAGCTTTCTTT; cdr3_aa: CASSSPDTEAFF
v_call: TRBV18; j_call: TRBJ2-5; d_call: -; clone_size: -; cdr3_nt: TGTGCCAGCTCACCCGCCGGGGGTGGAAGAGAGACCCAGTACTTC; cdr3_aa: CASSPAGGGRETQYF
v_call: TRBV7-3; j_call: TRBJ2-1; d_call: -; clone_size: -; cdr3_nt: TGTGCCAGCAGCTTGGGGACGGGCGGCAATGAGCAGTTCTTC; cdr3_aa: CASSLGTGGNEQFF
v_call: TRBV10-1; j_call: TRBJ1-1; d_call: -; clone_size: -; cdr3_nt: TGCGCCAGCAGCCAGTACGGACAGATGAACACTGAAGCTTTCTTT; cdr3_aa: CASSQYGQMNTEAFF
v_call: TRBV11-2; j_call: TRBJ2-3; d_call: -; clone_size: -; cdr3_nt: TGTGCCAGCAGCTGGGAGGAAACAGATACGCAGTATTTT; cdr3_aa: CASSWEETDTQYF
v_call: TRBV13; j_call: TRBJ2-3; d_call: TRBD2; clone_size: -; cdr3_nt: TGTGCCAGCAGCCCGGGCGGGGGGATTGCACACACATGGGATACGCAGTATTTT; cdr3_aa: CASSPGGGIAHTWDTQYF
v_call: TRBV6-6; j_call: TRBJ1-2; d_call: TRBD1; clone_size: -; cdr3_nt: TGTGCCAGCAGTAGAGTTCCCGACAGGGATGGCTACACCTTC; cdr3_aa: CASSRVPDRDGYTF
v_call: TRBV12-2; j_call: TRBJ2-7; d_call: -; clone_size: -; cdr3_nt: TGTGCCAGCAGCCCAGGACAGGGGGCGGGCGAGCAGTACTTC; cdr3_aa: CASSPGQGAGEQYF
v_call: TRBV9; j_call: TRBJ1-2; d_call: -; clone_size: -; cdr3_nt: TGTGCCAGCAGCGTGGTCGCGGGAAGGGGTGGCTACACCTTC; cdr3_aa: CASSVVAGRGGYTF
v_call: TRBV29-1; j_call: TRBJ2-1; d_call: -; clone_size: -; cdr3_nt: TGCAGCGTTGAAGATGAGGCAGGGAGCTCCTACAATGAGCAGTTCTTC; cdr3_aa: CSVEDEAGSSYNEQFF
v_call: TRBV5-5; j_call: TRBJ2-7; d_call: -; clone_size: -; cdr3_nt: TGTGCCAGCAGCTTGGGGGTCGGGACCTACGAGCAGTACTTC; cdr3_aa: CASSLGVGTYEQYF
v_call: TRBV6-1; j_call: TRBJ2-7; d_call: -; clone_size: -; cdr3_nt: TGTGCCAGCAGTGAATGGGGTCCCTCCTACGAGCAGTACTTC; cdr3_aa: CASSEWGPSYEQYF